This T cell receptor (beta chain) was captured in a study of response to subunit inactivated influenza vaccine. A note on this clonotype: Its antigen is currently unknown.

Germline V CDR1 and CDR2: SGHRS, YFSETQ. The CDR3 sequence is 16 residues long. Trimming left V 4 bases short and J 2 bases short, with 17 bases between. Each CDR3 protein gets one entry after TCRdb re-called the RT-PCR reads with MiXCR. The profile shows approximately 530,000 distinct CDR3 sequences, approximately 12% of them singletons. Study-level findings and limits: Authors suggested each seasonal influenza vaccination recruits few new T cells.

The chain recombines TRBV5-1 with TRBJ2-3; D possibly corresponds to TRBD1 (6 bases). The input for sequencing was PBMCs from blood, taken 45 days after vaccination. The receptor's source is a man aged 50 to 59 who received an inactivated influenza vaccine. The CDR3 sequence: CASSRGTLWVTDTQYF. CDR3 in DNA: TGCGCCAGCAGCAGGGGGACCCTGTGGGTCACAGATACGCAGTATTTT. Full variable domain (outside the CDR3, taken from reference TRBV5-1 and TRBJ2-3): KAGVTQTPRYLIKTRGQQVTLSCSPISGHRSVSWYQQTPGQGLQFLFEYFSETQRNKGNFPGRFSGRQFSNSRSEMNVSTLELGDSALYLCASSRGTLWVTDTQYFGPGTRLTVL.